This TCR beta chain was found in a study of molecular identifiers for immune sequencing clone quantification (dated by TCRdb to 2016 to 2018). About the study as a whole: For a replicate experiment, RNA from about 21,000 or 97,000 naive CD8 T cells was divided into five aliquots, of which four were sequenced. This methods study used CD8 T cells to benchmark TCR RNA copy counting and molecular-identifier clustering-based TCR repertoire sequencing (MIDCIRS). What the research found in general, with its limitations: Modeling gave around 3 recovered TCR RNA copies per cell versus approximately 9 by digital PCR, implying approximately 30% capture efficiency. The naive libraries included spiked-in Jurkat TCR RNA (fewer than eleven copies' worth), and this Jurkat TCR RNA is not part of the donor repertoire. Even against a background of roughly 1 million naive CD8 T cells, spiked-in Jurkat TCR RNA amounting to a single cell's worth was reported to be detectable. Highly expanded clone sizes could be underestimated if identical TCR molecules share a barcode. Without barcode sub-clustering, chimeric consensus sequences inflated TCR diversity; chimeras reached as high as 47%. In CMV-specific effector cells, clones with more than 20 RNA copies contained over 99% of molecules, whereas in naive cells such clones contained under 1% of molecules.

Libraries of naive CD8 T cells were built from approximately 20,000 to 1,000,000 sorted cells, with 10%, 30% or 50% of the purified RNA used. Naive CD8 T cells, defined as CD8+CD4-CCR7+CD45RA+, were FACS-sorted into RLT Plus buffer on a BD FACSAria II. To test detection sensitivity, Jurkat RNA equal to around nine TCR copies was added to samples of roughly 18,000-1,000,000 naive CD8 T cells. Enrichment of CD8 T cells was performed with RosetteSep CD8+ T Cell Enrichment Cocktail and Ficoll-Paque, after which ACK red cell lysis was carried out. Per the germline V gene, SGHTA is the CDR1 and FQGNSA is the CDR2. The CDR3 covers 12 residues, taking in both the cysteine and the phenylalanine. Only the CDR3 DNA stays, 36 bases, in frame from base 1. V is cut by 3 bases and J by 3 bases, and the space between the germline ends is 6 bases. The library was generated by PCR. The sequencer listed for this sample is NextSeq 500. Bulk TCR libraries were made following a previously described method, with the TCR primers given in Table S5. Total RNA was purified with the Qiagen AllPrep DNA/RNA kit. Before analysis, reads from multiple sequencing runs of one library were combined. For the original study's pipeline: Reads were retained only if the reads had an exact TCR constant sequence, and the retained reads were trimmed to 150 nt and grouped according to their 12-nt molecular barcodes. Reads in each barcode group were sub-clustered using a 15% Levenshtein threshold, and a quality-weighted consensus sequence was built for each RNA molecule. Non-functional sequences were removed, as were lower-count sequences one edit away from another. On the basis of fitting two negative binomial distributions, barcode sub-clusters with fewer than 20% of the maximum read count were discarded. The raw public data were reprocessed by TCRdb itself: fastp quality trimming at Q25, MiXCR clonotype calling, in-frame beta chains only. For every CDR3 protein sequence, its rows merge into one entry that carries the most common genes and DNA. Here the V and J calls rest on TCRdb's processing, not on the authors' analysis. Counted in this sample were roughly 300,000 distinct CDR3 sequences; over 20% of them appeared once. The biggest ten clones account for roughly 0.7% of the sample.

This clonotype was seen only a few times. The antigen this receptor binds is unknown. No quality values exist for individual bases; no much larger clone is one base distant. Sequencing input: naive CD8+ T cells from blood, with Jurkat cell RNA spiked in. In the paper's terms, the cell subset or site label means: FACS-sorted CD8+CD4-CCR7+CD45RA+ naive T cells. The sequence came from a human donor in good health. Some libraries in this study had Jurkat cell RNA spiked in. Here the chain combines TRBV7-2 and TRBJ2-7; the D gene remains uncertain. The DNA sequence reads TGTGCCAGCAGCTTGCCCATCTACGAGCAGTACTTC. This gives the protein CASSLPIYEQYF.